A selection of T cell receptor beta chains follows, all from one sample in a study of T cells of healthy individuals. TCRdb reprocessed the 5' RACE reads via MiXCR and lists one record per CDR3 protein. The table has 63,000 or so distinct CDR3 sequences, about 16% seen once; the top ten hold about 4.7%. These receptors came from a human donor in good health. Each CDR3 is given with its conserved first and last residue. The order of the fields is V gene, J gene, clone size, D gene, CDR3 DNA, CDR3 protein. The D gene is left open where the match is weak. For some rows the clone size is stated as once, few or many, or as a class when expanded; others skip it.

v_call: TRBV18
j_call: TRBJ1-6
clone_size: few
d_call: -
cdr3_nt: TGTGCCAGCTCACCATCAACGGGGGCGCTCTCCTCACCCCTCCACTTT
cdr3_aa: CASSPSTGALSSPLHF

v_call: TRBV7-3
j_call: TRBJ1-1
clone_size: many
d_call: -
cdr3_nt: TGTGCCAGCAGCTTAAGGAAGACAGGCACTGAAGCTTTCTTT
cdr3_aa: CASSLRKTGTEAFF

v_call: TRBV7-8
j_call: TRBJ1-2
clone_size: many
d_call: -
cdr3_nt: TGTGCCAGCAGCCCCCGGCTCTATGGCTACACCTTC
cdr3_aa: CASSPRLYGYTF

v_call: TRBV15
j_call: TRBJ2-7
clone_size: many
d_call: TRBD1
cdr3_nt: TGTGCCACCAGCACGAAGACAGGGGGGGCCTACGAGCAGTACTTC
cdr3_aa: CATSTKTGGAYEQYF

v_call: TRBV24-1
j_call: TRBJ2-5
clone_size: few
d_call: -
cdr3_nt: TGTGCCACCAGTGATTTGGAGACCCAGTACTTC
cdr3_aa: CATSDLETQYF

v_call: TRBV7-2
j_call: TRBJ1-5
clone_size: -
d_call: -
cdr3_nt: TGTGTCAGCAGCTTAGTTAGGCAGCCCCAGCATTTT
cdr3_aa: CVSSLVRQPQHF

v_call: TRBV19
j_call: TRBJ2-3
clone_size: once
d_call: -
cdr3_nt: TGTGCCAGTACGTCCGCCCTGGGGACAGATACGCAGTATTTT
cdr3_aa: CASTSALGTDTQYF

v_call: TRBV6-6
j_call: TRBJ2-1
clone_size: many
d_call: -
cdr3_nt: TGTGCCAGCAGTTTGACTACAATAGTATACAATGAGCAGTTCTTC
cdr3_aa: CASSLTTIVYNEQFF

v_call: TRBV7-2
j_call: TRBJ1-3
clone_size: many
d_call: -
cdr3_nt: TGTGCCAGCAGCTTTGTCATGAGCTCTGGAAACACCATATATTTT
cdr3_aa: CASSFVMSSGNTIYF

v_call: TRBV20-1
j_call: TRBJ2-2
clone_size: -
d_call: -
cdr3_nt: TGCAGTGCTCGAGACAGGAGTGTTACCAACACCGGGGAGCTGTTTTTT
cdr3_aa: CSARDRSVTNTGELFF

v_call: TRBV27
j_call: TRBJ2-3
clone_size: -
d_call: -
cdr3_nt: TGTGCCAGCAGTTTATCATCCCCCTTTGTGGCAGGTGGAAACACAGATACGCAGTATTTT
cdr3_aa: CASSLSSPFVAGGNTDTQYF

v_call: TRBV30
j_call: TRBJ2-1
clone_size: -
d_call: TRBD2
cdr3_nt: TGTGCCTGGAGCCCCGGCGGGGGGCTCAATGAGCAGTTCTTC
cdr3_aa: CAWSPGGGLNEQFF

v_call: TRBV20-1
j_call: TRBJ2-7
clone_size: many
d_call: TRBD2
cdr3_nt: TGCAGTGCTAGGACTAGCGGGAGTTCCTACGAGCAGTACTTC
cdr3_aa: CSARTSGSSYEQYF

v_call: TRBV3-1
j_call: TRBJ2-2
clone_size: few
d_call: -
cdr3_nt: TGTGCCAGCAGCCAGTGGAGCAACACCGGGGAGCTGTTTTTT
cdr3_aa: CASSQWSNTGELFF

v_call: TRBV12-3/TRBV12-4
j_call: TRBJ1-2
clone_size: many
d_call: TRBD1
cdr3_nt: TGTGCCAGCAGTTCGACAGGGGGCCAAACACTCTATGGCTACACCTTC
cdr3_aa: CASSSTGGQTLYGYTF

v_call: TRBV19
j_call: TRBJ1-5
clone_size: many
d_call: -
cdr3_nt: TGTGCCAGTAGTATTGAAGGGGGAAATCAGCCCCAGCATTTT
cdr3_aa: CASSIEGGNQPQHF

v_call: TRBV13
j_call: TRBJ2-1
clone_size: many
d_call: -
cdr3_nt: TGTGCCAGCAGCACTCGGTGGAATGAGCAGTTCTTC
cdr3_aa: CASSTRWNEQFF

v_call: TRBV20-1
j_call: TRBJ1-1
clone_size: many
d_call: -
cdr3_nt: TGCAGTGCTAGGCTCGCTTACACTGAAGCTTTCTTT
cdr3_aa: CSARLAYTEAFF

v_call: TRBV11-3
j_call: TRBJ2-1
clone_size: many
d_call: -
cdr3_nt: TGTGCCAGCAGCCGACTCGCAGGGCCGGAATCCTCCTACAATGAGCAGTTCTTC
cdr3_aa: CASSRLAGPESSYNEQFF

v_call: TRBV6-5
j_call: TRBJ1-1
clone_size: many
d_call: -
cdr3_nt: TGTGCCAGCAAAGAGGGACAAGGAGCTTTCTTT
cdr3_aa: CASKEGQGAFF